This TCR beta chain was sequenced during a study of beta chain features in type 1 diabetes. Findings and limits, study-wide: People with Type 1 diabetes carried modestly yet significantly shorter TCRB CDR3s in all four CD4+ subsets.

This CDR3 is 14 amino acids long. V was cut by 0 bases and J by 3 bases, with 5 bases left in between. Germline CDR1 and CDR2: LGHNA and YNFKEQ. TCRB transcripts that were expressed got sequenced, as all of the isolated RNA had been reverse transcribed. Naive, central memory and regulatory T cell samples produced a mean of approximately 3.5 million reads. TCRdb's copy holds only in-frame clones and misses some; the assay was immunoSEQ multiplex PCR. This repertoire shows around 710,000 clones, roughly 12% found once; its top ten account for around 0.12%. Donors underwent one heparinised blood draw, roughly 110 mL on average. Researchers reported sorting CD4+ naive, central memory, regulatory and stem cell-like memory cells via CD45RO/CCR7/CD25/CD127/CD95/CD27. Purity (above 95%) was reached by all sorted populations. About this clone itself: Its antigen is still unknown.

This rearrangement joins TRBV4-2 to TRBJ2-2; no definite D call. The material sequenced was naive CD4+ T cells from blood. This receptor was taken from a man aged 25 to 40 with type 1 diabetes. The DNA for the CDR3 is TGTGCCAGCAGCCAAGAAATATACACCGGGGAGCTGTTTTTT. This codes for CASSQEIYTGELFF.